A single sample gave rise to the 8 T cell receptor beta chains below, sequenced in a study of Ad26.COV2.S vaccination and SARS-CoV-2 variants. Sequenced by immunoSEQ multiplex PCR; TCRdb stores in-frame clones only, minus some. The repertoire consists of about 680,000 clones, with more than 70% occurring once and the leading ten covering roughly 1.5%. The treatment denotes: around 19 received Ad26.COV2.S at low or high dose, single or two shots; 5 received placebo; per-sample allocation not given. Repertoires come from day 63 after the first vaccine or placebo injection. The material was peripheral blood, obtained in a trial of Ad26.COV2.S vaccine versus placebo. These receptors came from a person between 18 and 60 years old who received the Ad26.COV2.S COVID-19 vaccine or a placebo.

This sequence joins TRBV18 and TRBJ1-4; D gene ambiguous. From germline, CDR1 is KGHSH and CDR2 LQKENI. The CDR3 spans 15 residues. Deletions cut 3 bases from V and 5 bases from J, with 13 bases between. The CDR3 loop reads CASSPRRVLNEKLFF. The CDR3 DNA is TGTGCCAGCTCACCCCGGAGGGTGCTCAATGAAAAACTGTTTTTT.

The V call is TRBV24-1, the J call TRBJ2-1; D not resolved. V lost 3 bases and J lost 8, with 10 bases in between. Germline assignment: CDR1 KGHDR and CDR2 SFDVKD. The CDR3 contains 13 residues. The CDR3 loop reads CATSDPLVHEQFF. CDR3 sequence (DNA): TGTGCCACCAGTGATCCGCTAGTCCATGAGCAGTTCTTC.

This chain's CDR3 is CASSNYEQYF. The CDR3 nucleotides read TGTGCCAGCAGTAACTACGAGCAGTACTTC. The genes are TRBV6-6 and TRBJ2-7, with D unclear. Trimming pared 5 bases from V and 3 bases from J, leaving 2 bases between. The CDR3 length is 10 residues. Germline CDR1 and CDR2: MNHNY and SVGAGI (reference sequence).

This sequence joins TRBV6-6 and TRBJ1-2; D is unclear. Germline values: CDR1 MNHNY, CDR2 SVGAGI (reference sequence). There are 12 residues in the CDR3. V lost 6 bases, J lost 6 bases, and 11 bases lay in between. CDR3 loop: CASSELRDGYTF. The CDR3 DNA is TGTGCCAGCAGCGAATTGAGGGATGGCTACACCTTC.

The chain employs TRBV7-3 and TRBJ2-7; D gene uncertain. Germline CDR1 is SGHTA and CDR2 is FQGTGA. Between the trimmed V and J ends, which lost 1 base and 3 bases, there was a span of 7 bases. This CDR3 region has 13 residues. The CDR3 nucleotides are TGTGCCAGCAGCTTAATGGCCAGCTACGAGCAGTACTTC. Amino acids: CASSLMASYEQYF.

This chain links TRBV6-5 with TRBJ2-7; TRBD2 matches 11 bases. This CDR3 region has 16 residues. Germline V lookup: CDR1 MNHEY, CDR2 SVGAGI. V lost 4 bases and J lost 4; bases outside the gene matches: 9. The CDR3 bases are TGTGCCAGCAGTTTCCTACTAGCGGGGGTCTCTTACGAGCAGTACTTC. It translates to CASSFLLAGVSYEQYF.

Here the CDR3 reads CASSSREFYEQYF. For the CDR3, the DNA is TGTGCCAGCAGCTCCCGGGAGTTCTACGAGCAGTACTTC. The chain recombines TRBV7-9 with TRBJ2-7; possibly TRBD2 for D (6 bases). V lost 4 bases and J lost 3, with 10 bases in between. The CDR3 consists of 13 residues. Per the germline V gene, CDR1 is SEHNR and CDR2 is FQNEAQ (reference sequence).

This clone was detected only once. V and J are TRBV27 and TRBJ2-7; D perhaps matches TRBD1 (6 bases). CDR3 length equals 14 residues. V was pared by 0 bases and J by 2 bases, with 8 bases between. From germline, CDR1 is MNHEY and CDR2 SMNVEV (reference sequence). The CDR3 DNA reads TGTGCCAGCAGTTTATCGACAGGTCCCTACGAGCAGTACTTC. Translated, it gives CASSLSTGPYEQYF.